The next 8 T cell receptor beta chains were all read from a single sample in a study of tumor-infiltrating lymphocytes in oesophageal squamous cell carcinoma. Each CDR3 protein gets one entry after TCRdb re-called the PCR reads with MiXCR. This table holds some 14,000 distinct CDR3 sequences, approximately 47% found once. What was sequenced was blood. All receptors derive from a female donor with esophageal squamous cell carcinoma.

The rearrangement uses TRBV11-1 and TRBJ2-7; tentatively, D is TRBD2 (6 bases). The J call is in doubt because the DNA end fits TRBJ2-5 better. The germline V gene encodes CDR1 SGHAT and CDR2 FQDESV (reference sequence). The CDR3 has 14 residues. The CDR3 reads CASSLAGAGETQYF. CDR3 bases: TGTGCCAGCAGCTTAGCTGGGGCGGGGGAGACCCAGTACTTC.

The genes are TRBV7-2 and TRBJ2-4; 8 bases are a match to TRBD2. The J call may be faulty, since TRBJ2-5 better matches the DNA end. The CDR3 is 15 residues long. Germline V CDR1 and CDR2: SGHTA, FQGNSA. The CDR3 bases are TGTGCCAGCAGGGTTGGACTAGCCCTAAAAGAGACCCAGTACTTC. Encoded protein: CASRVGLALKETQYF.

This rearrangement joins TRBV19 to TRBJ1-3; D gene ambiguous. Germline CDR1 and CDR2: LNHDA and SQIVND (reference sequence). The CDR3 has 13 residues. V was cut by 6 bases and J by 0 bases, with 6 bases left in between. CDR3 residues: CASSGDSGNTIYF. The CDR3 bases are TGTGCCAGTAGCGGAGACTCTGGAAACACCATATATTTT.

This clonotype was observed at least ten times. The J gene is TRBJ2-1, the V gene TRBV19, with 9 nucleotides matching TRBD2. Germline V gene lookup returns CDR1 LNHDA and CDR2 SQIVND (reference sequence). V lost 3 bases to trimming and J lost 5 bases; unmatched junction nucleotides: 8. The CDR3 sequence is 16 residues long. The CDR3 coding sequence is TGTGCCAGTAGTATGGGGGGCGGGGGGGTGAACAATGAGCAGTTCTTC. This translates into CASSMGGGGVNNEQFF.

This clonotype was seen many times. CDR3 loop: CASSLVGQFSNQPQHF. The CDR3 region has the DNA TGTGCCAGCAGTTTAGTAGGTCAGTTTAGTAATCAGCCCCAGCATTTT. The chain employs TRBV28 and TRBJ1-5, with unresolved D. The germline V gene encodes CDR1 MDHEN and CDR2 SYDVKM. With 2 bases removed from V and 4 bases from J, the gap between germline ends came to 15 bases. This CDR3 has 16 amino acids.

This clonotype appeared a few times. This chain connects TRBV7-2 to TRBJ1-6; tentative D call: TRBD1 (6 bases). Trimming removed 4 bases at V and 4 bases at J, with 8 bases between. This CDR3 spans 14 amino acids. Germline lookup yields CDR1 SGHTA and CDR2 FQGNSA. The CDR3 is CASSSDSYNSPLHF. DNA of the CDR3: TGTGCCAGCAGCTCGGACAGTTATAATTCACCCCTCCACTTT.

In its sample, this clonotype was seen a few times. The chain recombines TRBV7-2 with TRBJ2-7; D tentatively reads TRBD1 or TRBD2 (5 bases each). The last part of the DNA fits TRBJ2-5 better; the J call may be wrong. The CDR3 extends over 16 amino acids. CDR1 and CDR2 (germline): SGHTA, FQGNSA. CDR3 coding DNA: TGTGCCAGCAGCTTAGGGGGACCCGGGTTATCGGAGACCCAGTACTTC. This translates into CASSLGGPGLSETQYF.

V usage is TRBV7-2 and J usage is TRBJ2-3; TRBD2 aligns across 9 bases. J gave up 1 base and V 1 base, and 6 bases lay outside the gene matches. CDR1 and CDR2 (germline): SGHTA, FQGNSA. The CDR3 consists of 17 residues. The CDR3 nucleotides read TGTGCCAGCAGCTTAGTGGCTGGCGGGAGGGGCACAGATACGCAGTATTTT. This codes for CASSLVAGGRGTDTQYF. The full variable domain, with the rest looked up from reference TRBV7-2 and TRBJ2-3, is GAGVSQSPSNKVTEKGKDVELRCDPISGHTALYWYRQSLGQGLEFLIYFQGNSAPDKSGLPSDRFSAERTGGSVSTLTIQRTQQEDSAVYLCASSLVAGGRGTDTQYFGPGTRLTVL.